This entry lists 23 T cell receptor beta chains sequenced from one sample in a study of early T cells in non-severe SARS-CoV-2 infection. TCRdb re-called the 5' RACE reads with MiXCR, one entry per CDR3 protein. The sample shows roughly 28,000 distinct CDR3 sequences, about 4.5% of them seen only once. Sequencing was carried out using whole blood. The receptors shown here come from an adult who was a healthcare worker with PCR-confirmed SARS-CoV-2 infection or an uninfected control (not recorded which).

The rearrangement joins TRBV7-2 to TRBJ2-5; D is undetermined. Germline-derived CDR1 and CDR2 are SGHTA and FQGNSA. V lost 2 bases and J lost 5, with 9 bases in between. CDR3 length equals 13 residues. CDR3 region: CASSLQTAETQYF. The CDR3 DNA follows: TGTGCCAGCAGCTTACAAACGGCGGAGACCCAGTACTTC.

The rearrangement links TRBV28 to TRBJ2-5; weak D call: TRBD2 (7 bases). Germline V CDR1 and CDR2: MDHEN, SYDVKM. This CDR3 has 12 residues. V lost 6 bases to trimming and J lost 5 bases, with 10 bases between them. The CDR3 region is CASRRGGETQYF. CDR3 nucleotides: TGTGCCAGCAGGAGGGGGGGCGAGACCCAGTACTTC. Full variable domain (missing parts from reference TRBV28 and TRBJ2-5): DVKVTQSSRYLVKRTGEKVFLECVQDMDHENMFWYRQDPGLGLRLIYFSYDVKMKEKGDIPEGYSVSREKKERFSLILESASTNQTSMYLCASRRGGETQYFGPGTRLLVL.

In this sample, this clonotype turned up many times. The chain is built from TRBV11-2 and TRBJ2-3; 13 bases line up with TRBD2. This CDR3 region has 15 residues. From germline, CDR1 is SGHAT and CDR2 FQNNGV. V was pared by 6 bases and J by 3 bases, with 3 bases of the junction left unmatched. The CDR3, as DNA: TGTGCCAGCAGAGGGACTAGCGGGGAGACAGATACGCAGTATTTT. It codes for CASRGTSGETDTQYF.

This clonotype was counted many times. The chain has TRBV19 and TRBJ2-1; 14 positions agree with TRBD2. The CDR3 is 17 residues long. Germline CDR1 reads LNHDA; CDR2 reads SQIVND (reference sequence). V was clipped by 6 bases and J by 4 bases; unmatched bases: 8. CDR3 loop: CASRGLAGANKYNEQFF. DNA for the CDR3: TGTGCCAGTAGGGGACTAGCGGGGGCCAACAAATACAATGAGCAGTTCTTC. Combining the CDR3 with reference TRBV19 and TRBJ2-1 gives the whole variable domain DGGITQSPKYLFRKEGQNVTLSCEQNLNHDAMYWYRQDPGQGLRLIYYSQIVNDFQKGDIAEGYSVSREKKESFPLTVTSAQKNPTAFYLCASRGLAGANKYNEQFFGPGTRLTVL.

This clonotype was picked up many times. Written as DNA, the CDR3 is TGTGCCAGTTCACCAACCGGGACAGCTGGAAACACCATATATTTT. This translates into CASSPTGTAGNTIYF. The chain uses TRBV2 and TRBJ1-3, with 7 bases lining up with TRBD1. The germline V gene has CDR1 SNHLY and CDR2 FYNNEI. This CDR3 is built from 15 residues. V lost 9 bases to trimming and J lost 2 bases; unmatched junction nucleotides: 10.

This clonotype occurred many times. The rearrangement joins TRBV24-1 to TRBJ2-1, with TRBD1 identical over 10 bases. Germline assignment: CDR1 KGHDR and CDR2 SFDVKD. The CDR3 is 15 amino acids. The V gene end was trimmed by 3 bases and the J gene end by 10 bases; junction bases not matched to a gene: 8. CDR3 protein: CATSDPTGTGEEQFF. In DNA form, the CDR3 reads TGTGCCACCAGTGATCCGACCGGGACAGGGGAGGAGCAGTTCTTC.

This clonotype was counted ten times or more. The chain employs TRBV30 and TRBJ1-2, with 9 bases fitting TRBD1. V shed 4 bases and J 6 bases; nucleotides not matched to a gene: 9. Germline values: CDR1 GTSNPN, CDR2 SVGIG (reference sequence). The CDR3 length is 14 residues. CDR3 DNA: TGTGCCTGGACCCGCCGGGACAGGGTTAATGGCTACACCTTC. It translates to CAWTRRDRVNGYTF.

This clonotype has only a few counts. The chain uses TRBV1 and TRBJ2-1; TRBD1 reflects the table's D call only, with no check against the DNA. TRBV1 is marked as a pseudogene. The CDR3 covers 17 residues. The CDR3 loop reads CTSSQPMAGGQPNEQFF. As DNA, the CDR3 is TGCACCAGCAGCCAACCTATGGCGGGGGGCCAACCCAATGAGCAGTTCTTC.

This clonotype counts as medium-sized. In DNA form, the CDR3 reads TGTGCCTGGAGTAAGGGTTGGGCCCAGCATTTT. Residues: CAWSKGWAQHF. The chain recombines TRBV30 with TRBJ1-5; D gene unclear. The CDR3 runs to 11 residues. V lost 2 bases, J lost 11 bases, and 10 bases lay in between. The V gene's germline CDR1 is GTSNPN and CDR2 SVGIG (reference sequence). Full variable domain (remainder filled in from reference TRBV30 and TRBJ1-5): SQTIHQWPATLVQPVGSPLSLECTVEGTSNPNLYWYRQAAGRGLQLLFYSVGIGQISSEVPQNLSASRPQDRQFILSSKKLLLSDSGFYLCAWSKGWAQHFGDGTRLSIL.

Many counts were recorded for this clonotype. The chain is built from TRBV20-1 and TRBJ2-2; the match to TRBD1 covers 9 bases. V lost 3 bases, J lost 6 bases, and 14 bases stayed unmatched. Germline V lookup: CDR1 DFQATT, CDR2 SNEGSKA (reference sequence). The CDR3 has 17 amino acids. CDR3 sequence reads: CSASPSLTGGEAGELFF. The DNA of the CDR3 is TGCAGTGCTAGTCCATCACTAACAGGGGGCGAAGCCGGGGAGCTGTTTTTT.

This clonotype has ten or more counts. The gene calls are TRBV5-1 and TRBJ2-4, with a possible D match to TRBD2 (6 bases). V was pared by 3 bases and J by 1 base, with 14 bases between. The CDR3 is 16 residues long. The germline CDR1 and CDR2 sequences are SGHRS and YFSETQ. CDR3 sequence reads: CASSSLGAGAKNIQYF. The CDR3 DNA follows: TGCGCCAGCAGCTCCCTCGGGGCGGGGGCCAAAAACATTCAGTACTTC.

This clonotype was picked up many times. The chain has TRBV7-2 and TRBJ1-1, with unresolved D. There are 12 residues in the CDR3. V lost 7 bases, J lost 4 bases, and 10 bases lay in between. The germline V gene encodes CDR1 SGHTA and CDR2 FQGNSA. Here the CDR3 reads CASTQGLTEAFF. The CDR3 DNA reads TGTGCCAGCACCCAAGGGCTCACTGAAGCTTTCTTT. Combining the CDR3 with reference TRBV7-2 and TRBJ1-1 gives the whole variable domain GAGVSQSPSNKVTEKGKDVELRCDPISGHTALYWYRQSLGQGLEFLIYFQGNSAPDKSGLPSDRFSAERTGGSVSTLTIQRTQQEDSAVYLCASTQGLTEAFFGQGTRLTVV.

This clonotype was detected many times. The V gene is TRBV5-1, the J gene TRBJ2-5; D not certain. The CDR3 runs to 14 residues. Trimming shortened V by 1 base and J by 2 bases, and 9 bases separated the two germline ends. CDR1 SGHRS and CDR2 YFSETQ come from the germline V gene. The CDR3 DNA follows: TGCGCCAGCAGCTTGAGGGCAGCGCAAGAGACCCAGTACTTC. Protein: CASSLRAAQETQYF.

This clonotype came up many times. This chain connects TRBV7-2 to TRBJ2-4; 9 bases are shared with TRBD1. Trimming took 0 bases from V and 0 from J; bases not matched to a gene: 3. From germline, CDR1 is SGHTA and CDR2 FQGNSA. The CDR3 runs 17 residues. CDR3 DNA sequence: TGTGCCAGCAGCTTAGCAGGGACAGGGAAAGCCAAAAACATTCAGTACTTC. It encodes CASSLAGTGKAKNIQYF.

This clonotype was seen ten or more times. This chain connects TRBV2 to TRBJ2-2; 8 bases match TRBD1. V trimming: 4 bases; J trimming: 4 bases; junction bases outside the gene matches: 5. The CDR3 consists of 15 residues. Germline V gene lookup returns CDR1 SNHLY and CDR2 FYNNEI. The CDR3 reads CASSGQGSPTGELFF. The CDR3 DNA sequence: TGTGCCAGCAGTGGACAGGGGAGCCCCACCGGGGAGCTGTTTTTT.

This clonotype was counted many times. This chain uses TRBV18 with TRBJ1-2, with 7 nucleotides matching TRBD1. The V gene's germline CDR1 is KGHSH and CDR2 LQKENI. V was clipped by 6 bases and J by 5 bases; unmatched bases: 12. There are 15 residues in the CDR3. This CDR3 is CASSDSLGQLYGYTF. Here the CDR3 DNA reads TGTGCCAGCTCGGACTCCTTGGGACAGCTTTATGGCTACACCTTC.

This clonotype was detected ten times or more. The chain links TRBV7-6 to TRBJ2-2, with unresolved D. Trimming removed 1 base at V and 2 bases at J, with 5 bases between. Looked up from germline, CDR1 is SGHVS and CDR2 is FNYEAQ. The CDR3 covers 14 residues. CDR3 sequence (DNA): TGTGCCAGCAGCTTAGTGCAAAACACCGGGGAGCTGTTTTTT. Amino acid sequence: CASSLVQNTGELFF. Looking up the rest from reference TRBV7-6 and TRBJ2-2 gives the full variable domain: GAGVSQSPRYKVTKRGQDVALRCDPISGHVSLYWYRQALGQGPEFLTYFNYEAQQDKSGLPNDRFSAERPEGSISTLTIQRTEQRDSAMYRCASSLVQNTGELFFGEGSRLTVL.

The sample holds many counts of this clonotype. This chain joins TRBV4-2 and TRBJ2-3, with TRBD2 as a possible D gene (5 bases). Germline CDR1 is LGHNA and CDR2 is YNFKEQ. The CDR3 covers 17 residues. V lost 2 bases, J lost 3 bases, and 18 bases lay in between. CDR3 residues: CASSQKKEASDTDTQYF. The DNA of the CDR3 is TGTGCCAGCAGCCAAAAAAAGGAGGCTAGTGATACAGATACGCAGTATTTT.

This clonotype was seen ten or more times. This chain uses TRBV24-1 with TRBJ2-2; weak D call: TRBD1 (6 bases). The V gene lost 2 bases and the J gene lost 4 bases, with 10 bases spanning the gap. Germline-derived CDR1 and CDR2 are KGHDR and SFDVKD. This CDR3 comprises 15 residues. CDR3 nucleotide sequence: TGTGCCACCAGTGATTCAGGGACAACCACCGGGGAGCTGTTTTTT. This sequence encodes CATSDSGTTTGELFF.

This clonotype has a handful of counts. Here the CDR3 reads CASSPPSGQVYNEQFF. CDR3 DNA sequence: TGTGCCAGCTCACCACCATCGGGACAGGTCTACAATGAGCAGTTCTTC. The V and J genes are TRBV18 and TRBJ2-1, with 8 bases identical to TRBD1. There are 16 residues in the CDR3. V was clipped by 0 bases and J by 3 bases; unmatched bases: 4. Germline CDR1 KGHSH, CDR2 LQKENI.

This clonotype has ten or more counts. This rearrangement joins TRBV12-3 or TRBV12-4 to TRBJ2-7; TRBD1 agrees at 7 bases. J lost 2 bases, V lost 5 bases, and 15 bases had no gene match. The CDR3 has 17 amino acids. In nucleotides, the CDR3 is TGTGCCAGCAGTATACATGACAGGGCGGAGAGTCCCTACGAGCAGTACTTC. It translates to CASSIHDRAESPYEQYF.

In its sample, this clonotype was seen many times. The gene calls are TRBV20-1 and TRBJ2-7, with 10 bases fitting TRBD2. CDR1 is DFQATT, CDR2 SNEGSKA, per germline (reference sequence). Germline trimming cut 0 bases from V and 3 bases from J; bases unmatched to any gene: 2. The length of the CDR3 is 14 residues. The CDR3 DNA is TGCAGTGCTAGAGAACTAGCGGGACACTACGAGCAGTACTTC. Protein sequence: CSARELAGHYEQYF.

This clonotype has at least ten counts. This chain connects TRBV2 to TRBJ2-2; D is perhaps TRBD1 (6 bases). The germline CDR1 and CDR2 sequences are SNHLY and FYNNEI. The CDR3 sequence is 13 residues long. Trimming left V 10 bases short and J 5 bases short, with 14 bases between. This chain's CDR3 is CAIPIGTTGELFF. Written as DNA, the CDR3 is TGTGCCATTCCGATAGGGACAACCGGGGAGCTGTTTTTT.